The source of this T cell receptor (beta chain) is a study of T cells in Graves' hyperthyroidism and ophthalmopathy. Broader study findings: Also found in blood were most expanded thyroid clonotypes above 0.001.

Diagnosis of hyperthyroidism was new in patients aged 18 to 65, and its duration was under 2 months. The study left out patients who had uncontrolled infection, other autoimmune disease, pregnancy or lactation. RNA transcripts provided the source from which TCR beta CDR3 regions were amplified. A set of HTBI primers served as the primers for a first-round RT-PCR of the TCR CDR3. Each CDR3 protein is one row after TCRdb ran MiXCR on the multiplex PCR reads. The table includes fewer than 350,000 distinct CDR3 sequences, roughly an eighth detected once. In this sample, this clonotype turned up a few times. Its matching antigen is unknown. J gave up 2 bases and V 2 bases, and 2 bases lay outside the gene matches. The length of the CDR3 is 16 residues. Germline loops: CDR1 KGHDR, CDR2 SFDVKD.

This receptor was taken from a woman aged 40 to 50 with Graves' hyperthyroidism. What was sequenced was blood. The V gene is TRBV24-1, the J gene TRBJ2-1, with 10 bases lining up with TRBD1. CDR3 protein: CATSDSGTGAYNEQFF. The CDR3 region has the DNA TGTGCCACCAGTGATTCCGGGACAGGGGCCTACAATGAGCAGTTCTTC.